These T cell receptor beta chains were read from a single sample in a study of cytomegalovirus exposure and HLA in healthy donors. The method was immunoSEQ multiplex PCR; TCRdb's version includes in-frame clones alone and lacks a portion of them. The table includes roughly 190,000 clones, over 70% detected once. Specimen: PBMCs. All receptors derive from a man in his fifties or sixties in good health and CMV-seronegative. CDR3s include the opening cysteine and the closing phenylalanine or tryptophan. Fields, in order: D gene, clone size, J gene, V gene, CDR3 protein, CDR3 DNA. The D gene is left open where the match is weak. Size is omitted from some rows. Given values are once, few, many or a class for expanded clones.

NA | NA | TRBJ2-2 | TRBV11-3 | CASSRDRTGELFF | TGTGCCAGCAGCAGAGACCGGACAGGGGAGCTGTTTTTT
TRBD2 | NA | TRBJ2-5 | TRBV2 | CASSVGGALEETQYF | TGTGCCAGCAGTGTCGGGGGGGCTCTAGAAGAGACCCAGTACTTC
TRBD1 | NA | TRBJ2-6 | TRBV7-9 | CASSYRGPGANVLTF | TGTGCCAGCAGCTACAGGGGGCCTGGGGCCAACGTCCTGACTTTC
TRBD1 | NA | TRBJ1-1 | TRBV19 | CASSPGPGGRPEAFF | TGTGCCAGTAGTCCGGGTCCAGGGGGCCGGCCTGAAGCTTTCTTT
TRBD2 | NA | TRBJ2-2 | TRBV5-1 | CASSHGLAVNTGELFF | TGCGCCAGCAGTCACGGACTAGCGGTTAACACCGGGGAGCTGTTTTTT
NA | NA | TRBJ1-2 | TRBV18 | CASSQVTRGDYGYTF | TGTGCCAGCTCACAGGTGACCCGGGGGGACTATGGCTACACCTTC
NA | NA | TRBJ1-5 | TRBV11-2 | CASSHGGQNQPQHF | TGTGCCAGCAGCCATGGTGGGCAAAATCAGCCCCAGCATTTT
NA | NA | TRBJ1-2 | TRBV2 | CASDREVNYGYTF | TGTGCCAGCGACCGCGAGGTGAACTATGGCTACACCTTC
TRBD2 | once | TRBJ2-2 | TRBV5-1 | CASTRGGPPGELFF | TGCGCCAGCACCCGCGGGGGTCCCCCCGGGGAGCTGTTTTTT
TRBD1 | NA | TRBJ2-3 | TRBV9 | CASSVQGVATDTQYF | TGTGCCAGCAGTGTACAGGGGGTAGCCACAGATACGCAGTATTTT
TRBD2 | NA | TRBJ2-7 | TRBV19 | CASSEIAGGLDEQYF | TGTGCCAGTAGTGAAATAGCGGGGGGGCTCGACGAGCAGTACTTC
TRBD1 | few | TRBJ2-3 | TRBV4-1 | CASSQQDRVTDTQYF | TGCGCCAGCAGCCAACAGGACAGGGTAACAGATACGCAGTATTTT
NA | once | TRBJ1-2 | TRBV27 | CASSLNGNYGYTF | TGTGCCAGCAGTTTAAACGGGAACTATGGCTACACCTTC
NA | NA | TRBJ2-1 | TRBV11-2 | CASSSRAGGIYNEQFF | TGTGCCAGCAGCTCGCGGGCCGGAGGGATCTACAATGAGCAGTTCTTC
NA | NA | TRBJ1-5 | TRBV2 | CASSAPGDQPQHF | TGTGCCAGCAGCGCCCCAGGTGATCAGCCCCAGCATTTT
TRBD1 | NA | TRBJ1-4 | TRBV19 | CASSRTGDFGEKLFF | TGTGCCAGTAGTCGAACAGGGGATTTTGGGGAAAAACTGTTTTTT